One sample yielded the 26 T cell receptor beta chains listed below, sequenced in a study of CXCR3-negative and CXCR3-positive naive CD8 T cells. The libraries of TRB cDNA were constructed through 5' RACE using UMI labels. For each CDR3 protein, TCRdb gives one entry from its re-call of the 5' RACE reads, without DNA. This listing includes 130,000 or so distinct CDR3 sequences. Sequenced material: naive CXCR3- CD8+ T cells from blood. Stated subset: CD45RO-CCR7+CD27+CD95- naive CD8+ T cells lacking CXCR3 (TNR3-). These receptors all stem from a human donor in good health. Some clones in this sample may be carry-over from other donors' samples.

This rearrangement joins TRBV27 to TRBJ1-5; TCRdb outputs TRBD1, but without DNA this stays unchecked. The V gene's germline CDR1 is MNHEY and CDR2 SMNVEV (reference sequence). The CDR3 sequence is 18 residues long. The CDR3 is CASSPTLGQQIGNQPQHF.

This chain joins TRBV28 and TRBJ2-7; without DNA, the TCRdb call of TRBD2 cannot be checked. Germline V gives CDR1 MDHEN, CDR2 SYDVKM. The CDR3 is made up of 17 amino acids. The CDR3 loop reads CASSSFPGGRDSYEQYF.

The chain is built from TRBV5-6 and TRBJ1-1; TCRdb calls TRBD1, which cannot be checked without DNA. Germline assignment: CDR1 SGHDT and CDR2 YYEEEE. This CDR3 has 15 residues. This chain's CDR3 is CASSLGVRGDTEAFF.

The V gene is TRBV28, the J gene TRBJ2-5; absent DNA, TCRdb's TRBD1 call cannot be checked. This CDR3 is 15 amino acids long. From germline, CDR1 is MDHEN and CDR2 SYDVKM. CDR3 loop: CASTNPDSFEETQYF.

This chain joins TRBV5-1 and TRBJ2-7; checking the TCRdb D call of TRBD1 is not possible without DNA. The CDR3 totals 15 residues. CDR1 and CDR2 (germline): SGHRS, YFSETQ. This chain's CDR3 is CASSLGQGKDHEQYF. Combining the CDR3 with reference TRBV5-1 and TRBJ2-7 gives the whole variable domain KAGVTQTPRYLIKTRGQQVTLSCSPISGHRSVSWYQQTPGQGLQFLFEYFSETQRNKGNFPGRFSGRQFSNSRSEMNVSTLELGDSALYLCASSLGQGKDHEQYFGPGTRLTVT.

The chain carries TRBV5-1 and TRBJ1-1. CDR1 is SGHRS and CDR2 is YFSETQ in the germline V gene. The CDR3 is 14 amino acids. CDR3 region: CASSLAGLDTEAFF.

This chain uses TRBV20-1 with TRBJ2-1; the TCRdb call, TRBD2, lacks DNA for checking. The germline V gene has CDR1 DFQATT and CDR2 SNEGSKA (reference sequence). The CDR3 has 15 residues. The CDR3 sequence: CSADDGLAGYNEQFF.

V and J are TRBV28 and TRBJ2-7; the D call of TRBD1 rests on TCRdb alone, since no DNA is present to check it. Per the germline V gene, CDR1 is MDHEN and CDR2 is SYDVKM. The CDR3 contains 15 residues. The CDR3 loop is CASSLLEGGQVGQYF. Full variable domain (remainder filled in from reference TRBV28 and TRBJ2-7): DVKVTQSSRYLVKRTGEKVFLECVQDMDHENMFWYRQDPGLGLRLIYFSYDVKMKEKGDIPEGYSVSREKKERFSLILESASTNQTSMYLCASSLLEGGQVGQYFGPGTRLTVT.

V usage is TRBV7-9 and J usage is TRBJ2-5. Per germline, CDR1 SEHNR and CDR2 FQNEAQ (reference sequence). This CDR3 spans 12 amino acids. The CDR3 loop is CASRLGRETQYF.

The chain uses TRBV10-3 and TRBJ2-3; with no DNA, the TCRdb D assignment of TRBD2 cannot be verified. CDR3 length: 17 residues. Germline CDR1 is ENHRY and CDR2 is SYGVKD. The CDR3 region is CAISELSSGMITDTQYF.

The chain uses TRBV20-1 and TRBJ1-5; TCRdb's D call of TRBD1 is untestable without DNA. CDR1 and CDR2 (germline): DFQATT, SNEGSKA (reference sequence). The CDR3 extends over 17 amino acids. The CDR3 sequence is CSTSRDRGLLSNQPQHF.

The chain combines TRBV7-2 with TRBJ2-4; the D call of TRBD1 rests on TCRdb alone, since no DNA is present to check it. Germline V lookup: CDR1 SGHTA, CDR2 FQGNSA. This CDR3 spans 18 amino acids. The CDR3 spells CASSLEPTGSSPKNIQYF.

The genes are TRBV12-3 or TRBV12-4 and TRBJ2-5. The CDR3 extends over 12 amino acids. The chain's CDR3 is CASSFVAQTQYF.

The V and J genes are TRBV29-1 and TRBJ2-1; TCRdb's assignment of TRBD2 cannot be checked, as there is no DNA. Germline V gene lookup returns CDR1 SQVTM and CDR2 ANQGSEA. CDR3 length: 13 residues. The CDR3 reads CSVEDLGGDEQFF.

This chain links TRBV14 with TRBJ2-5; TCRdb reports TRBD2, a call that lacks DNA to check it against. CDR3 length equals 17 residues. Germline V gene lookup returns CDR1 SGHDN and CDR2 FVKESK. CDR3 residues: CASSQDGLAGVWETQYF. Variable domain in full (rest from reference TRBV14 and TRBJ2-5): EAGVTQFPSHSVIEKGQTVTLRCDPISGHDNLYWYRRVMGKEIKFLLHFVKESKQDESGMPNNRFLAERTGGTYSTLKVQPAELEDSGVYFCASSQDGLAGVWETQYFGPGTRLLVL.

The J gene is TRBJ1-3, the V gene TRBV5-5; lacking DNA, the TRBD1 call made by TCRdb goes unchecked. Germline V CDR1 and CDR2: SGHKS, YYEKEE (reference sequence). This CDR3 contains 16 residues. CDR3: CASSLGTGSPGNTIYF.

This CDR3 is CASSPGGTEQFF. The chain combines TRBV12-3 or TRBV12-4 with TRBJ2-1; as DNA is missing, the TRBD1 call by TCRdb cannot be tested. The CDR3 sequence is 12 residues long.

The chain carries TRBV20-1 and TRBJ2-7; TCRdb lists TRBD1, though no DNA is available to test this call. Germline V gives CDR1 DFQATT, CDR2 SNEGSKA (reference sequence). This CDR3 is built from 15 residues. The CDR3 loop is CSARDLSGGPYEQYF.

V and J are TRBV27 and TRBJ1-5; absent DNA, TCRdb's TRBD1 call cannot be checked. This CDR3 spans 14 amino acids. Germline V gene lookup returns CDR1 MNHEY and CDR2 SMNVEV (reference sequence). The CDR3 protein is CASSFIGANQPQHF.

The chain combines TRBV14 with TRBJ2-7; no DNA is available, so the TRBD2 call from TCRdb remains unchecked. Germline assignment: CDR1 SGHDN and CDR2 FVKESK. The CDR3 covers 13 residues. CDR3 residues: CASRLAGGYEQYF.

The chain combines TRBV12-3 or TRBV12-4 with TRBJ1-1; TCRdb's D call, TRBD1, is unchecked because there is no DNA. This CDR3 contains 14 residues. CDR3 protein: CASSLNGGNTEAFF.

The chain has TRBV11-2 and TRBJ2-1. The CDR3 is made up of 14 amino acids. Germline V gene sequence: CDR1 SGHAT, CDR2 FQNNGV. CDR3 sequence: CASSLASWLAEQFF.

The chain's CDR3 is CASSLWGSVGPPPNTQYF. This chain joins TRBV27 and TRBJ2-3; TCRdb outputs TRBD1, but without DNA this stays unchecked. This CDR3 spans 18 amino acids. The germline V gene encodes CDR1 MNHEY and CDR2 SMNVEV (reference sequence).

This chain links TRBV11-2 with TRBJ2-1; without DNA, the TCRdb call of TRBD1 cannot be checked. Germline values: CDR1 SGHAT, CDR2 FQNNGV. This CDR3 contains 15 residues. The CDR3 sequence is CASSARAFSYNEQFF.

The J gene is TRBJ2-7, the V gene TRBV20-1. CDR3 size: 14 residues. Germline V gene lookup returns CDR1 DFQATT and CDR2 SNEGSKA (reference sequence). The CDR3 loop reads CSARDRRGYYEQYF.

J is TRBJ1-1 and V is TRBV10-3; TCRdb designates TRBD1, a call that cannot be tested without DNA. Per the germline V gene, CDR1 is ENHRY and CDR2 is SYGVKD. The CDR3 consists of 13 residues. The CDR3 loop is CAIRKGVEPEAFF.